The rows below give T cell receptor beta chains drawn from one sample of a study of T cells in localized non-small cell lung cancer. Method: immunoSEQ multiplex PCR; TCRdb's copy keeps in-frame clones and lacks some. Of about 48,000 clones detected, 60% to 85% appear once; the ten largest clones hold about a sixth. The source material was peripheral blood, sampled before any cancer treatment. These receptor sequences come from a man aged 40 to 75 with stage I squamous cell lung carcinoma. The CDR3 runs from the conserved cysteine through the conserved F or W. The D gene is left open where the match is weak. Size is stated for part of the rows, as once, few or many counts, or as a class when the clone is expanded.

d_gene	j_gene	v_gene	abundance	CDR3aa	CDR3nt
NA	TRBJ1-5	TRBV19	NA	CASVRRGSQPQHF	TGTGCCAGTGTCAGAAGAGGGAGTCAGCCCCAGCATTTT
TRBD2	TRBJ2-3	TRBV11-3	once	CASSFSSGGGDTQYF	TGTGCCAGCAGCTTCTCAAGCGGGGGCGGAGATACGCAGTATTTT
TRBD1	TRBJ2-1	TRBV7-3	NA	CASSLGTGGPYNEQFF	TGTGCCAGCAGCCTTGGGACAGGGGGTCCCTACAATGAGCAGTTCTTC
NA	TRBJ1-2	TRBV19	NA	CASNGGRGYGYTF	TGTGCCAGTAATGGGGGGCGCGGATATGGCTACACCTTC
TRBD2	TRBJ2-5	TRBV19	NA	CASSPELAGGDQETQYF	TGTGCCAGTAGTCCGGAGCTAGCGGGGGGGGATCAAGAGACCCAGTACTTC
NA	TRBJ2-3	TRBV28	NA	CASSPTVRGVSTDTQYF	TGTGCCAGCAGTCCTACAGTCAGGGGGGTGAGCACAGATACGCAGTATTTT
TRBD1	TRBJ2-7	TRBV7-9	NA	CASSRTGTGSYEQYF	TGTGCCAGCAGCCGTACCGGGACAGGCTCCTACGAGCAGTACTTC
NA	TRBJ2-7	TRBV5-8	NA	CASSLELESYEQYF	TGTGCCAGCAGCTTGGAACTGGAGAGCTACGAGCAGTACTTC
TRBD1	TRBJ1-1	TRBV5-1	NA	CASRPGQGRGIRNTEAFF	TGCGCCAGCAGACCCGGACAGGGGAGGGGAATTAGGAACACTGAAGCTTTCTTT
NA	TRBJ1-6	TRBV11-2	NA	CASSLETAGSPLHF	TGTGCCAGCAGCTTAGAGACTGCGGGATCACCCCTCCACTTT
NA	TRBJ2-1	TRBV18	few	CASSPNSYNEQFF	TGTGCCAGCTCTCCAAACTCCTACAATGAGCAGTTCTTC
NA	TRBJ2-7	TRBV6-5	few	CASKGDYEQYF	TGTGCCAGCAAAGGGGACTACGAGCAGTACTTC
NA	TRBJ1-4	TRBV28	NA	CASTPARTWGEKLFF	TGTGCCAGCACACCCGCGAGGACCTGGGGTGAAAAACTGTTTTTT
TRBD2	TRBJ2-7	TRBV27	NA	CASSLGIAGGREQYF	TGTGCCAGCAGTTTAGGAATAGCGGGGGGGCGGGAGCAGTACTTC
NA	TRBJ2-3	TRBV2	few	CASSAGLQRDTQYF	TGTGCCAGCAGTGCAGGACTACAGAGGGATACGCAGTATTTT
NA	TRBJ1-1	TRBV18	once	CASYKTKVTNTEAFF	TGTGCCAGCTATAAAACGAAGGTAACGAACACTGAAGCTTTCTTT
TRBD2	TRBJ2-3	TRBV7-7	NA	CASSSGLAGSLDTQYF	TGTGCCAGCAGCTCCGGACTAGCGGGGTCGTTAGATACGCAGTATTTT
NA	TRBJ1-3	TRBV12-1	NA	CASRPQEERFIRGPGNTIYF	TGTGCCAGCAGGCCTCAAGAGGAACGCTTCATCAGGGGGCCAGGAAACACCATATATTTT
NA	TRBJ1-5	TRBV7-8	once	CASSPGILVVVSNQPQHF	TGTGCCAGCAGCCCCGGGATATTAGTCGTTGTGAGCAATCAGCCCCAGCATTTT
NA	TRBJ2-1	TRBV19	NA	CATESVSSYNEQFF	TGTGCCACAGAGAGCGTGAGCTCCTACAATGAGCAGTTCTTC
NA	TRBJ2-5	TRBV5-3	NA	CARSLASLGYQETQYF	TGTGCCAGAAGCTTGGCTTCCTTAGGGTATCAAGAGACCCAGTACTTC
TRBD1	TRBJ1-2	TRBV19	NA	CASEDRLYGYTF	TGTGCCAGTGAGGACAGGCTCTATGGCTACACCTTC
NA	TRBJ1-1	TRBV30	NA	CAWSVGGTASSEAFF	TGTGCCTGGAGTGTAGGTGGAACAGCATCCTCTGAAGCTTTCTTT
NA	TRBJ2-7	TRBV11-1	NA	CASSLLEADSYEQYF	TGTGCCAGCAGCTTACTCGAAGCGGATTCCTACGAGCAGTACTTC
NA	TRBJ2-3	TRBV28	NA	CASSLGRDNTQYF	TGTGCCAGCAGTTTAGGGAGGGACAATACGCAGTATTTT
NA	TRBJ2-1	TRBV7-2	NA	CASSLGLYEQFF	TGTGCCAGCAGCTTAGGTCTGTATGAGCAGTTCTTC
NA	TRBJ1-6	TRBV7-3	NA	CASSLWGRDSPLHF	TGTGCCAGCAGCTTATGGGGTCGGGATTCACCCCTCCACTTT
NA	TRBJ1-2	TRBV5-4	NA	CASSGIYGYTF	TGTGCCAGCAGCGGCATCTATGGCTACACCTTC
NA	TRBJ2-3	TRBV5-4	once	CASSLGGAFPDTQYF	TGTGCCAGCAGCTTGGGGGGGGCCTTCCCAGATACGCAGTATTTT
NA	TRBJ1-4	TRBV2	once	CASKSDRLNEKLFF	TGTGCCAGCAAAAGTGACAGGTTGAATGAAAAACTGTTTTTT
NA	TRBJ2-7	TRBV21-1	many	CASSTSGGEQYF	TGTGCCAGCAGCACCTCAGGGGGCGAGCAGTACTTC
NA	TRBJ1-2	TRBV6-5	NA	CASSSTYGYTF	TGTGCCAGCAGTTCCACCTATGGCTACACCTTC
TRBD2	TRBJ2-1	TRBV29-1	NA	CSVLLAGGRGQFF	TGCAGCGTTCTACTAGCGGGGGGGCGGGGACAGTTCTTC
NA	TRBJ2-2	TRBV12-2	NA	CASRASDTGELFF	TGTGCAAGTCGTGCTAGCGACACCGGGGAGCTGTTTTTT
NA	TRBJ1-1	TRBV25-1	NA	CASRALMNTEAFF	TGTGCCAGCAGGGCACTTATGAACACTGAAGCTTTCTTT
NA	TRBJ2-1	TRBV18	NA	CASSPPEGYNEQFF	TGTGCCAGCTCACCACCGGAAGGGTACAATGAGCAGTTCTTC
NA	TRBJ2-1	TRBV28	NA	CATSPGGYNEQFF	TGTGCCACCTCCCCGGGTGGGTACAATGAGCAGTTCTTC
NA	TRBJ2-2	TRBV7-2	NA	CASSSRFSRELFF	TGTGCCAGCAGCAGTCGGTTTAGTCGGGAGCTGTTTTTT
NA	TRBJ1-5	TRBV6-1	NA	CASSIDDSNNQPQHF	TGTGCCAGCAGTATCGACGACAGTAACAATCAGCCCCAGCATTTT
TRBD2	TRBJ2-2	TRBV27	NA	CASSFRLAGAVTGELFF	TGTGCCAGCAGTTTCCGACTAGCGGGGGCCGTAACCGGGGAGCTGTTTTTT
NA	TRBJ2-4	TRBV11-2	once	CASSSGSLKGIQYF	TGTGCCAGCAGCTCTGGCTCCCTAAAGGGCATTCAGTACTTC
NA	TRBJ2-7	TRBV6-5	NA	CASSYSSGGSGEQYF	TGTGCCAGCAGTTACTCGAGTGGGGGCTCGGGCGAGCAGTACTTC
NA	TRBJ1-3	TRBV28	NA	CASRGRRSSGNTIYF	TGTGCCAGCAGGGGACGACGGAGCTCTGGAAACACCATATATTTT
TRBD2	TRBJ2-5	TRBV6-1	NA	CASRRAGDLPQTQYF	TGTGCCAGCAGGAGAGCGGGGGACCTACCACAGACCCAGTACTTC
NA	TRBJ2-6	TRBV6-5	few	CASQRTAGANVLTF	TGTGCCAGCCAGCGGACAGCTGGGGCCAACGTCCTGACTTTC
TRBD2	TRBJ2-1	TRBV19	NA	CASSIVTSGFSYNEQFF	TGTGCCAGTAGTATAGTGACTAGCGGGTTCTCCTACAATGAGCAGTTCTTC